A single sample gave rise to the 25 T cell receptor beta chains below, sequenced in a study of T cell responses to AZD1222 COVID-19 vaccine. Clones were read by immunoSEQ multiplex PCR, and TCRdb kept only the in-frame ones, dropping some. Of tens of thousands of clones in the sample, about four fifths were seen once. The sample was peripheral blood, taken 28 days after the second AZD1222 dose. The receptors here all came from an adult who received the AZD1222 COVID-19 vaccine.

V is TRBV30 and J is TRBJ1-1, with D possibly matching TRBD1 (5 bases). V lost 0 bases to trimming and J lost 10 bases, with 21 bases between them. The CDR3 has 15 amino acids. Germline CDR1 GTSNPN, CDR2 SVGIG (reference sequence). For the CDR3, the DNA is TGTGCCTGGAGTGTTCGACCAGGGATACCCCGAGGAGCTTTCTTT. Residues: CAWSVRPGIPRGAFF.

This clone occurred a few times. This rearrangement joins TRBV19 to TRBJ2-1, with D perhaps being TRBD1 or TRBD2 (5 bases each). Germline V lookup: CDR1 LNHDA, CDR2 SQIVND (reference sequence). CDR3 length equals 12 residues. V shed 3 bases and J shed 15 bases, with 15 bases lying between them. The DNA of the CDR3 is TGTGCCAGTAGTATGGTGGGGACGCCCACGTTCTTC. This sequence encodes CASSMVGTPTFF.

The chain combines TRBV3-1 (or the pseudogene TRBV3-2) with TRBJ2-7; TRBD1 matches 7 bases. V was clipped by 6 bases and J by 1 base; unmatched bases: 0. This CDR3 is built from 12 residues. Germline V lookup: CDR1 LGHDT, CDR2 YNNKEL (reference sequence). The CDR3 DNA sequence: TGTGCCAGCAGGGGACAGTCCTACGAGCAGTACTTC. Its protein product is CASRGQSYEQYF.

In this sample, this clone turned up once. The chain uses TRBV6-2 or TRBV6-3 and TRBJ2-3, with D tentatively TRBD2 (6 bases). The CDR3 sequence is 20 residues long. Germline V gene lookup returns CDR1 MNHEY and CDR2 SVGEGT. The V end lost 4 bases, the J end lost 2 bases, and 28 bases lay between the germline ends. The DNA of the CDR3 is TGTGCCAGCAGTTTCGGCGGACTAAATAGACAGCTCACGGACACAGATACGCAGTATTTT. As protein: CASSFGGLNRQLTDTDTQYF.

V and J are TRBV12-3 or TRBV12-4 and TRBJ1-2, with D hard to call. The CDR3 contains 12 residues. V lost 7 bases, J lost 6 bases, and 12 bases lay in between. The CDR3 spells CASNSHSHGYTF. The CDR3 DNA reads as TGTGCCAGCAATTCGCACAGCCATGGCTACACCTTC.

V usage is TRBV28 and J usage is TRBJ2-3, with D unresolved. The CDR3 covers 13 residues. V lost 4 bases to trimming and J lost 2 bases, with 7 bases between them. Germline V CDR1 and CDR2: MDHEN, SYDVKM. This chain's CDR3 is CASSSPPTDTQYF. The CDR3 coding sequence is TGTGCCAGCAGTTCGCCCCCCACAGATACGCAGTATTTT.

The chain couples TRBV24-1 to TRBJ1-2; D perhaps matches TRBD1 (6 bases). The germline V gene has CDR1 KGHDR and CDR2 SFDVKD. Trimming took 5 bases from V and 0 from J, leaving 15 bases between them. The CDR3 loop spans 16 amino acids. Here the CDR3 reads CATSGRGEETNYGYTF. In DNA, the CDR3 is TGTGCCACCAGTGGTAGGGGGGAGGAAACTAACTATGGCTACACCTTC.

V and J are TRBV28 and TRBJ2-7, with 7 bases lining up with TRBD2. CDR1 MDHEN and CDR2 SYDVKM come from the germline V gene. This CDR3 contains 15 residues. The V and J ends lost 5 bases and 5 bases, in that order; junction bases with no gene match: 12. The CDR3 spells CASSQPFGGRNEQYF. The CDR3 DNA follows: TGTGCCAGCAGTCAACCGTTCGGGGGGAGGAACGAGCAGTACTTC.

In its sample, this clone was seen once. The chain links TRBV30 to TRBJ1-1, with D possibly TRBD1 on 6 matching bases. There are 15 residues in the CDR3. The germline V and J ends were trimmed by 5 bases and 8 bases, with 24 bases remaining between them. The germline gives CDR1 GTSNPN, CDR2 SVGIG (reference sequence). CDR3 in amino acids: CAWVPVGGGGKEAFF. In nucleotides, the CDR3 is TGTGCCTGGGTTCCGGTTGGAGGGGGAGGGAAGGAAGCTTTCTTT. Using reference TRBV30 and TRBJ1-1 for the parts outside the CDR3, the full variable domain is SQTIHQWPATLVQPVGSPLSLECTVEGTSNPNLYWYRQAAGRGLQLLFYSVGIGQISSEVPQNLSASRPQDRQFILSSKKLLLSDSGFYLCAWVPVGGGGKEAFFGQGTRLTVV.

DNA for the CDR3: TGTGCCAGCAGTTACTCGATTACCTACAATGAGCAGTTCTTC. Translated, it gives CASSYSITYNEQFF. The chain combines TRBV6-5 with TRBJ2-1; D gene uncertain. The V end was cut by 0 bases, the J end by 2 bases, with 5 bases between. Germline CDR1 is MNHEY and CDR2 is SVGAGI. The length of the CDR3 is 14 residues.

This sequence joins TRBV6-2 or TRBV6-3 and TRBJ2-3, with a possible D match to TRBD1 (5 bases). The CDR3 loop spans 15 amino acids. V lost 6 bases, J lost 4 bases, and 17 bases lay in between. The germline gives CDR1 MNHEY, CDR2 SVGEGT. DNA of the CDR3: TGTGCCAGCAGCCAAGCAGGGAAGAAGGCAGATACGCAGTATTTT. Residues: CASSQAGKKADTQYF.

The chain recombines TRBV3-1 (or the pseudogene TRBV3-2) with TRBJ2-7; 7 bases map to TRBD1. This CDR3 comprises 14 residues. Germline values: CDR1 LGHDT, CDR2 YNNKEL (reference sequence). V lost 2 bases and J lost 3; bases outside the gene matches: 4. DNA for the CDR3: TGTGCCAGCAGCCAATGGGACAGCCACTACGAGCAGTACTTC. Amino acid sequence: CASSQWDSHYEQYF.

CDR3 residues: CASSLQGNHEKLFF. CDR3 nucleotides: TGTGCCAGCAGCTTGCAGGGTAATCATGAAAAACTGTTTTTT. The chain employs TRBV5-6 and TRBJ1-4; perhaps TRBD1 as D (5 bases). Trimming removed 1 base at V and 6 bases at J, with 10 bases between. This CDR3 has 14 residues. The germline CDR1 and CDR2 sequences are SGHDT and YYEEEE.

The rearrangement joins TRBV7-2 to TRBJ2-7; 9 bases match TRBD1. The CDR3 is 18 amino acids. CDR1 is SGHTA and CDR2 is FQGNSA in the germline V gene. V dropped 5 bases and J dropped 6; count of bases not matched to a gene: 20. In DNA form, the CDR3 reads TGTGCCAGCAGCGCCCGAAGCCGAGGGGGACAGGGCTTCAGCGAGCAGTACTTC. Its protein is CASSARSRGGQGFSEQYF.

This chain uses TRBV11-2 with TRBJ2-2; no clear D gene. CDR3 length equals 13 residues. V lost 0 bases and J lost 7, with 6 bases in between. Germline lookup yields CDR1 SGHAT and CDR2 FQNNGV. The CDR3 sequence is CASSLDRVGELFF. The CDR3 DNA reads TGTGCCAGCAGCTTAGATCGGGTCGGGGAGCTGTTTTTT.

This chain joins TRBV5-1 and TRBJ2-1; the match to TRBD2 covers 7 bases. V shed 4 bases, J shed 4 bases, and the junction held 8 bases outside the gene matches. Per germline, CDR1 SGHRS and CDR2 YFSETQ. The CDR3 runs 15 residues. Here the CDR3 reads CASSPTGLRYNEQFF. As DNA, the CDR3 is TGCGCCAGCAGCCCTACGGGACTACGATACAATGAGCAGTTCTTC. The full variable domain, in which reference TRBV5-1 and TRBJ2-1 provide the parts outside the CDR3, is KAGVTQTPRYLIKTRGQQVTLSCSPISGHRSVSWYQQTPGQGLQFLFEYFSETQRNKGNFPGRFSGRQFSNSRSEMNVSTLELGDSALYLCASSPTGLRYNEQFFGPGTRLTVL.

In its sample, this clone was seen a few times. DNA for the CDR3: TGTGCCAGCAGTCGACTAGCGGGACCCTCCTACGAGCAGTACTTC. This encodes CASSRLAGPSYEQYF. This rearrangement joins TRBV6-2 or TRBV6-3 to TRBJ2-7, with TRBD2 identical over 11 bases. Germline V CDR1 and CDR2: MNHEY, SVGEGT. The length of the CDR3 is 15 residues. The V segment lost 5 bases and the J segment 0 bases; nucleotides outside the gene matches: 3.

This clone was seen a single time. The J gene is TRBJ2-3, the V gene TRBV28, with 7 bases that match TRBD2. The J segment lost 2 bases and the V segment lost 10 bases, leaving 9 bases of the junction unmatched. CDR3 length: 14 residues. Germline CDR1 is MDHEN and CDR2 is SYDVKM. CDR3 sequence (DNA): TGTGCCACCGTCGGTCTAGCGGACACAGATACGCAGTATTTT. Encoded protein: CATVGLADTDTQYF. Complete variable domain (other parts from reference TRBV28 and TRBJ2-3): DVKVTQSSRYLVKRTGEKVFLECVQDMDHENMFWYRQDPGLGLRLIYFSYDVKMKEKGDIPEGYSVSREKKERFSLILESASTNQTSMYLCATVGLADTDTQYFGPGTRLTVL.

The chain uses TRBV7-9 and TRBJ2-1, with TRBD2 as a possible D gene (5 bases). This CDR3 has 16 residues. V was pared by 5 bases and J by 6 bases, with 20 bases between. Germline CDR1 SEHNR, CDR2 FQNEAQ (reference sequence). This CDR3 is CASSRGGTASINEQFF. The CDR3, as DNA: TGTGCCAGCAGCCGTGGAGGTACGGCTTCTATCAATGAGCAGTTCTTC. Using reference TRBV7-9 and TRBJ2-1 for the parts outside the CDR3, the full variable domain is DTGVSQNPRHKITKRGQNVTFRCDPISEHNRLYWYRQTLGQGPEFLTYFQNEAQLEKSRLLSDRFSAERPKGSFSTLEIQRTEQGDSAMYLCASSRGGTASINEQFFGPGTRLTVL.

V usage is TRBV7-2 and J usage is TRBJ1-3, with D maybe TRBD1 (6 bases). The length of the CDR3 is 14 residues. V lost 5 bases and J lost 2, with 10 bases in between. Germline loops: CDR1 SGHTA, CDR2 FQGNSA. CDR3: CASSPQGTGNTIYF. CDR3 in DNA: TGTGCCAGCAGCCCGCAGGGGACTGGAAACACCATATATTTT.

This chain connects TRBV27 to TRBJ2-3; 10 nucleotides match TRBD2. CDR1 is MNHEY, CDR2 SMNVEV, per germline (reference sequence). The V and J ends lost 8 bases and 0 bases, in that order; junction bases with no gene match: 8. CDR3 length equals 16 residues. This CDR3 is CASPNLAGVSTDTQYF. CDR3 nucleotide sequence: TGTGCCAGCCCGAACCTAGCGGGGGTAAGCACAGATACGCAGTATTTT.

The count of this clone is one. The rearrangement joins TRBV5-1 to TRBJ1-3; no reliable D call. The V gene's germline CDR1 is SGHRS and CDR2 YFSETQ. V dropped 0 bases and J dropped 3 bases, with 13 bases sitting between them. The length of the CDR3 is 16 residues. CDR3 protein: CASSLAHGRYGNTIYF. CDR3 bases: TGCGCCAGCAGCTTGGCCCACGGACGGTATGGAAACACCATATATTTT.

The CDR3 nucleotides read TGCAGCGTTGAAGAGGGGAGCGGAGCGCGAGCGGATACGCAGTATTTT. It specifies CSVEEGSGARADTQYF. The chain combines TRBV29-1 with TRBJ2-3; a weak D match, TRBD2 (5 bases). CDR3 size: 16 residues. Germline V gene data show CDR1 as SQVTM and CDR2 as ANQGSEA. V lost 0 bases and J 6 bases, leaving 19 bases between the germline ends.

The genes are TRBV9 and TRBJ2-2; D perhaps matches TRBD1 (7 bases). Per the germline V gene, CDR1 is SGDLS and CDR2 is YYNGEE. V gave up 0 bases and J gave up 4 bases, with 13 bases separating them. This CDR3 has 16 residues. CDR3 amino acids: CASSVEGARGTGELFF. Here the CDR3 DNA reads TGTGCCAGCAGCGTAGAGGGGGCGCGGGGCACCGGGGAGCTGTTTTTT. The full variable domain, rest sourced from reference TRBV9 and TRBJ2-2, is DSGVTQTPKHLITATGQRVTLRCSPRSGDLSVYWYQQSLDQGLQFLIQYYNGEERAKGNILERFSAQQFPDLHSELNLSSLELGDSALYFCASSVEGARGTGELFFGEGSRLTVL.

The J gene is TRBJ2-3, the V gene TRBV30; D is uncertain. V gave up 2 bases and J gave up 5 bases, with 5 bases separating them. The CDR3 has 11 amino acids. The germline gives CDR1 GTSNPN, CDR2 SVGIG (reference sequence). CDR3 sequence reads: CAWSSLDTQYF. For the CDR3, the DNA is TGTGCCTGGAGTTCCCTAGATACGCAGTATTTT.